A selection of T cell receptor beta chains follows, all from one sample in a study of identical twins. TCRdb re-derived calls from the 5' RACE reads in MiXCR, one entry per CDR3 protein. The top ten hold around two fifths of the sample, which has approximately 210,000 distinct CDR3 sequences, approximately 16% seen once. These data were likewise used in another study, on T cells expressing NK-cell markers.

Sequenced input: CD8+ T cells sorted from blood. These receptor sequences come from a woman aged 18-35 years in good health. CDR3s include the opening cysteine and the closing phenylalanine or tryptophan. D genes are given only for firm matches. Size values are once, few and many counts, or a class for expanded clones, and some rows have none.

TRBJ1-1,TRBV9,.,many,CASSPVTGAMTEAFF,TGTGCCAGCAGCCCCGTGACAGGAGCCATGACTGAAGCTTTCTTT
TRBJ1-4,TRBV30,.,.,CAWSVSAKLFF,TGTGCCTGGAGTGTATCCGCTAAACTGTTTTTT
TRBJ1-1,TRBV27,.,few,CASSLNPGALNTEAFF,TGTGCCAGCAGTTTAAACCCAGGGGCACTAAACACTGAAGCTTTCTTT
TRBJ2-7,TRBV5-1,.,few,CASSSADAYEQYF,TGCGCCAGCAGCTCAGCGGACGCCTACGAGCAGTACTTC
TRBJ2-7,TRBV6-2/TRBV6-3,.,.,CASSYGRGRDHRSYEQYF,TGTGCCAGCAGTTACGGTAGGGGCCGGGACCACAGGTCCTACGAGCAGTACTTC
TRBJ2-5,TRBV10-3,.,many,CAISESETQYF,TGTGCCATCAGTGAGTCAGAGACCCAGTACTTC
TRBJ2-7,TRBV2,TRBD2,few,CASSDLASGRYEQYF,TGTGCCAGCAGTGACTTGGCTAGCGGGCGCTACGAGCAGTACTTC
TRBJ2-1,TRBV25-1,.,few,CASSPKVSEQFF,TGTGCCAGCAGCCCGAAGGTCAGTGAGCAGTTCTTC
TRBJ2-1,TRBV27,.,.,CASSPIPGLNEQFF,TGTGCCAGCAGTCCGATCCCGGGACTCAATGAGCAGTTCTTC
TRBJ2-3,TRBV7-8,.,.,CASSFTGQTDTQYF,TGTGCCAGCAGTTTTACTGGACAGACAGATACGCAGTATTTT
TRBJ2-5,TRBV7-9,.,few,CASSTDTPPQETQYF,TGTGCCAGCAGCACGGACACTCCCCCGCAAGAGACCCAGTACTTC
TRBJ2-1,TRBV7-9,.,few,CASCGEISYNEQFF,TGTGCCAGCTGTGGCGAGATCTCCTACAATGAGCAGTTCTTC
TRBJ2-3,TRBV20-1,.,many,CSADSGTSTDTQYF,TGCAGTGCTGACTCCGGGACTAGCACAGATACGCAGTATTTT
TRBJ2-6,TRBV12-3/TRBV12-4,.,.,CASSSRQMGANVLTF,TGTGCCAGCAGTTCTCGACAGATGGGGGCCAACGTCCTGACTTTC
TRBJ2-1,TRBV25-1,.,few,CASTPGRNEQFF,TGTGCCAGCACTCCCGGCCGCAATGAGCAGTTCTTC
TRBJ2-1,TRBV12-3/TRBV12-4,TRBD2,many,CASSTPGLHYYNEQFF,TGTGCCAGCAGTACCCCGGGACTACACTATTACAATGAGCAGTTCTTC
TRBJ2-7,TRBV7-6,.,.,CASSLAPVYEQYF,TGTGCCAGCAGCTTAGCCCCGGTTTACGAGCAGTACTTC
TRBJ1-1,TRBV5-6,.,.,CASSLGGVPEAFF,TGTGCCAGCAGCTTGGGGGGTGTCCCTGAAGCTTTCTTT
TRBJ2-1,TRBV15,.,few,CATRRGTRGPYNEQFF,TGTGCCACCAGACGGGGTACCAGGGGCCCCTACAATGAGCAGTTCTTC
TRBJ2-5,TRBV12-3/TRBV12-4,.,few,CASSPGHRETQYF,TGTGCCAGCAGTCCCGGGCACCGAGAGACCCAGTACTTC
TRBJ2-7,TRBV7-9,TRBD2,.,CASSFSASGKFYEQYF,TGTGCCAGCAGCTTCTCCGCTAGCGGGAAGTTCTACGAGCAGTACTTC
TRBJ2-2,TRBV2,.,.,CASSDPTKVLTGELFF,TGTGCCAGCAGCGATCCGACCAAAGTCCTCACCGGGGAGCTGTTTTTT
TRBJ2-1,TRBV20-1,.,.,CSAPQEGFWNEQFF,TGCAGTGCTCCCCAAGAAGGGTTTTGGAATGAGCAGTTCTTC
TRBJ2-1,TRBV12-5,TRBD2,few,CASGPMGSGGPNEQFF,TGTGCTAGTGGTCCCATGGGTAGCGGGGGGCCGAATGAGCAGTTCTTC
TRBJ2-4,TRBV11-2,TRBD1,.,CASSPGTGGNIQYF,TGTGCCAGCAGCCCCGGGACAGGGGGTAACATTCAGTACTTC
TRBJ1-2,TRBV21-1,.,few,CASSPRTTNTGNKPYGYTF,TGTGCCAGCAGCCCTCGGACGACAAATACGGGTAACAAACCCTATGGCTACACCTTC
TRBJ2-5,TRBV2,TRBD1,.,CASRTGQQETQYF,TGTGCCAGCAGGACGGGACAGCAAGAGACCCAGTACTTC
TRBJ2-7,TRBV7-9,.,.,CASSSITNYEQYF,TGTGCCAGCAGCTCAATCACGAACTACGAGCAGTACTTC
TRBJ1-4,TRBV11-1,TRBD1,few,CASSLAGGGVSTNEKLFF,TGTGCCAGCAGCTTAGCGGGAGGGGGCGTCAGCACTAATGAAAAACTGTTTTTT
TRBJ1-4,TRBV12-3/TRBV12-4,TRBD1,.,CASSDRGQAEKLLF,TGTGCCAGCAGTGACAGGGGGCAAGCTGAAAAACTGCTTTTT
TRBJ1-2,TRBV11-2,.,.,CASSPLDPGYTF,TGTGCCAGCAGCCCATTAGACCCCGGCTACACCTTC
TRBJ2-7,TRBV12-3/TRBV12-4,.,few,CASTLGDLYEQYF,TGTGCCAGCACACTAGGGGACCTATACGAGCAGTACTTC
TRBJ2-1,TRBV14,.,.,CASSQPWGEQFF,TGTGCCAGCAGCCAGCCCTGGGGTGAGCAGTTCTTC
TRBJ2-5,TRBV9,TRBD2,.,CASSLFTGTSETQYF,TGTGCCAGCAGCCTCTTTACCGGGACTAGCGAGACCCAGTACTTC
TRBJ1-2,TRBV10-2,.,many,CASSEPGGYGYTF,TGCGCCAGCAGTGAACCCGGGGGGTATGGCTACACCTTC
TRBJ2-2,TRBV7-2,TRBD2,.,CASRNPPAGGPIGELFF,TGTGCCAGCAGAAACCCCCCAGCGGGGGGGCCGATCGGGGAGCTGTTTTTT
TRBJ2-7,TRBV5-1,.,.,CASSLVAGGRYEQYF,TGCGCCAGCAGCTTGGTGGCCGGGGGCAGATACGAGCAGTACTTC
TRBJ2-1,TRBV14,TRBD1,.,CASSQLQGAAYNEQFF,TGTGCCAGCAGCCAATTACAGGGGGCGGCCTACAATGAGCAGTTCTTC
TRBJ2-5,TRBV2,TRBD2,few,CASSPGASGMEETQYF,TGTGCCAGCAGTCCAGGGGCTAGCGGGATGGAAGAGACCCAGTACTTC
TRBJ2-3,TRBV11-3,.,few,CASRRGTDTQYF,TGTGCCAGCAGACGGGGGACAGATACGCAGTATTTT